The T cell receptor beta chain under discussion was sequenced for a study of blood T cell repertoires in COVID-19 (TCRdb year 2020). Looking at the study overall: Samples from collaborators originated in the United States, Italy and Spain and spanned both the acute and convalescent phases of COVID-19. Nearly every sample came with metadata listing a de-identified subject ID, COVID-19 status, age in years and sex. The material from the prospective study consisted of cDNA or gDNA derived from T cells, B-cell-depleted T cells, or PBMCs. The samples were drawn from two sources: the first 160 participants of the ongoing ImmuneRACE study, and 1,200 or so subjects contributed by 6 global collaborators. Where available, HLA class I and class II types were obtained from metadata supplied by the sample provider rather than from assay-based typing. A freely available public database, intended as a resource for researchers studying the immune response to SARS-CoV-2, is where the repertoires were released. The dataset comprised deeply sampled blood TCRbeta repertoires from subjects exposed to, actively infected with, or recovered from COVID-19.

Whole blood was collected in K2EDTA tubes by collaborating institutions according to the institutions' own protocols. For TCRbeta analysis, collaborators shipped samples in one of three forms: frozen whole blood, isolated PBMCs, or DNA extracted from either of those sample types. Concerning this clone: What this receptor recognizes is not known. No per-base quality is available; no much larger clone lies one base away.

TCRbeta CDR3 regions were amplified from genomic DNA using the immunoSEQ Assay, a bias-controlled multiplex PCR. The authors processed their data as follows. The number of nucleated cells in each sample was estimated by amplification of reference gene primers within the assay. Sequence reads were collapsed and filtered to measure the absolute abundance of every unique TCRbeta CDR3 rearrangement. For each sample, productive Simpson clonality was calculated as the square root of Simpson's diversity index across productive rearrangements. As stored in TCRdb, this immuneACCESS dataset retains in-frame rearrangements with V and J assigned. A fraction of the clones does not appear; measured against another copy, unresolved V genes explain less than half of the discrepancy, and the remainder lacks a known reason. V, J and clone size reflect that table, while D and trimming were determined from the DNA. This sample holds about 670,000 clones; 85% to 90% were observed only once. Clones ranked in the top ten supply over 0.2% of the sample.

Study-wide findings and limitations: The quantity of clinical and demographic metadata differed by source and by participant and was supplied without curation.

In the germline V gene, CDR1 corresponds to SGHAT and CDR2 to FQNNGV. Clipping removes 4 bases from V and 13 bases from J, with 12 as the unmatched junction base count. The CDR3 runs 15 residues from the cysteine to the phenylalanine. Of the read, only the CDR3 DNA is kept; its 45 bases are in frame from base 1. The chain was built from TRBV11-2 and TRBJ1-6; the junction holds 8 bases that match TRBD1. The receptor comes from a woman between 18 and 29 years old with acute or convalescent COVID-19. Sequenced sample: peripheral blood. The DNA sequence is TGTGCCAGCAGCTCCTGGACAGGGCGAGTCTGGCCCCTCCACTTT. Its protein is CASSSWTGRVWPLHF.